These 32 T cell receptor beta chains came from one sample sequenced in a study of control samples from healthy donors and cancer patients (dated by TCRdb to 2020 to 2022). Library construction relied on the immunoSEQ multiplex PCR assay. The immuneACCESS repertoire file appears here via TCRdb, limited to in-frame rearrangements. These files lack a portion of the clones; in checked studies, under half of the deficit traces to unresolved V genes, and the cause of the others is not known. The sample table holds 25,000 to 35,000 clones, of which about 83% were seen once. Approximately 1.5% of the sample comes from the top ten. The sequenced sample consisted of PBMCs. These receptor sequences come from a woman in her thirties or forties with lung cancer.

This rearrangement joins TRBV7-3 to TRBJ2-3; 8 bases align to TRBD2. The CDR3 is made up of 15 amino acids. Losses at the gene ends were 4 bases for V and 6 bases for J; bases not matched to a gene: 9. CDR1 and CDR2 from the germline V gene are SGHTA and FQGTGA. The CDR3 coding sequence is TGTGCCAGCAGCTCGCGGGGGGCCCCTCGCGATACGCAGTATTTT. Protein product: CASSSRGAPRDTQYF.

The CDR3 nucleotides are TGTGCCAGCAGTGAAACACAGGGGGGAGGCACTGAAGCTTTCTTT. Amino acid sequence: CASSETQGGGTEAFF. V and J are TRBV2 and TRBJ1-1, with 8 bases matching TRBD1. V trimming: 2 bases; J trimming: 4 bases; junction bases outside the gene matches: 6. This CDR3 contains 15 residues. Germline V gives CDR1 SNHLY, CDR2 FYNNEI. The whole variable domain, filled in from reference TRBV2 and TRBJ1-1, reads EPEVTQTPSHQVTQMGQEVILRCVPISNHLYFYWYRQILGQKVEFLVSFYNNEISEKSEIFDDQFSVERPDGSNFTLKIRSTKLEDSAMYFCASSETQGGGTEAFFGQGTRLTVV.

The V gene is TRBV10-2, the J gene TRBJ1-2; D may be TRBD1 (6 bases). Germline V CDR1 and CDR2: WSHSY, SAAADI. The CDR3 extends over 14 amino acids. Trimming shortened V by 5 bases and J by 0 bases, and 10 bases separated the two germline ends. The CDR3 reads CASSRDTSNYGYTF. CDR3 nucleotides: TGCGCCAGCAGTAGGGACACCTCTAACTATGGCTACACCTTC.

The chain uses TRBV28 and TRBJ1-6, with TRBD1 matching 8 bases. Looked up from germline, CDR1 is MDHEN and CDR2 is SYDVKM. This CDR3 region has 14 residues. V dropped 2 bases and J dropped 9; count of bases not matched to a gene: 3. The CDR3 DNA is TGTGCCAGCAGTTTAGGGCAGGGGGCTTCACCCCTCCACTTT. It encodes CASSLGQGASPLHF.

This clone came up once. The chain uses TRBV10-3 and TRBJ1-1; 8 bases are shared with TRBD1. The CDR3 is 15 amino acids. V lost 0 bases, J lost 5 bases, and 5 bases stayed unmatched. CDR1 is ENHRY, CDR2 SYGVKD, per germline. Here the CDR3 reads CAISESDRGRTEAFF. For the CDR3, the DNA is TGTGCCATCAGTGAGTCAGACAGGGGTAGGACTGAAGCTTTCTTT.

The rearrangement joins TRBV30 to TRBJ1-5; D might be TRBD1 (6 bases). V was pared by 3 bases and J by 6 bases, with 18 bases between. This CDR3 spans 15 amino acids. From germline, CDR1 is GTSNPN and CDR2 SVGIG (reference sequence). Here the CDR3 reads CAWSPTLTGGQPQHF. The CDR3 DNA sequence: TGTGCCTGGAGCCCAACTTTGACAGGAGGTCAGCCCCAGCATTTT. Based on the CDR3 plus reference TRBV30 and TRBJ1-5, the full variable domain is SQTIHQWPATLVQPVGSPLSLECTVEGTSNPNLYWYRQAAGRGLQLLFYSVGIGQISSEVPQNLSASRPQDRQFILSSKKLLLSDSGFYLCAWSPTLTGGQPQHFGDGTRLSIL.

V gene TRBV6-5 combines with J gene TRBJ1-5; D unclear. With 0 bases removed from V and 1 base from J, the gap between germline ends came to 4 bases. Germline values: CDR1 MNHEY, CDR2 SVGAGI. This CDR3 region has 14 residues. The CDR3 bases are TGTGCCAGCAGTTACTCAAAAAGCAATCAGCCCCAGCATTTT. It codes for CASSYSKSNQPQHF.

J is TRBJ2-3 and V is TRBV3-1 (or the pseudogene TRBV3-2); no definite D call. Trimming pared 0 bases from V and 0 bases from J, leaving 13 bases between. Germline V gives CDR1 LGHDT, CDR2 YNNKEL (reference sequence). The CDR3 runs to 17 residues. This CDR3 is CASSQDFSRMSTDTQYF. The CDR3 region has the DNA TGTGCCAGCAGCCAAGATTTCTCGCGTATGAGCACAGATACGCAGTATTTT.

The chain recombines TRBV28 with TRBJ1-5; possibly TRBD1 for D (6 bases). Germline V gene lookup returns CDR1 MDHEN and CDR2 SYDVKM. The CDR3 has 14 amino acids. Between the trimmed V and J ends, which lost 5 bases and 6 bases, there was a span of 14 bases. CDR3 nucleotides: TGTGCCAGCAGTAGGGGGGAACGTGGTCAGCCCCAGCATTTT. Amino acids: CASSRGERGQPQHF.

The rearrangement joins TRBV6-5 to TRBJ1-4; unclear D gene. Trimming removed 6 bases from V and 0 bases from J, with 11 bases in between. This CDR3 is 15 amino acids long. Germline V gene lookup returns CDR1 MNHEY and CDR2 SVGAGI. CDR3 in DNA: TGTGCCAGCAGGGCCCCGGCTGCAACTAATGAAAAACTGTTTTTT. This codes for CASRAPAATNEKLFF.

The V gene is TRBV10-3, the J gene TRBJ1-1; 10 nucleotides line up with TRBD1. The CDR3 is 13 residues long. Germline assignment: CDR1 ENHRY and CDR2 SYGVKD. After removal of 9 bases from V and 2 bases from J, the junction contained 3 bases not matched to a gene. The CDR3 region is CAIRQGANTEAFF. The CDR3 bases are TGTGCCATAAGACAGGGGGCAAACACTGAAGCTTTCTTT.

This clone was seen only a few times. The chain uses TRBV5-1 and TRBJ1-4; weak D call: TRBD1 (6 bases). V gave up 0 bases and J gave up 5 bases, with 14 bases separating them. The CDR3 contains 16 residues. In germline, CDR1 is SGHRS, CDR2 YFSETQ. The DNA of the CDR3 is TGCGCCAGCAGCTTGGGAAGGGCAGGGGAGAATGAAAAACTGTTTTTT. Its translation: CASSLGRAGENEKLFF.

CDR3 loop: CAWSPRGFVKAFF. The CDR3 region has the DNA TGTGCCTGGAGTCCTCGGGGCTTCGTTAAGGCTTTCTTT. The chain is built from TRBV30 and TRBJ1-1; D might be TRBD1 (5 bases). This CDR3 is 13 amino acids long. CDR1 and CDR2 (germline): GTSNPN, SVGIG (reference sequence). Trimming left V 2 bases short and J 11 bases short, with 18 bases between. Full variable domain (missing parts from reference TRBV30 and TRBJ1-1): SQTIHQWPATLVQPVGSPLSLECTVEGTSNPNLYWYRQAAGRGLQLLFYSVGIGQISSEVPQNLSASRPQDRQFILSSKKLLLSDSGFYLCAWSPRGFVKAFFGQGTRLTVV.

The chain recombines TRBV14 with TRBJ2-5; perhaps TRBD1 as D (5 bases). V was trimmed by 4 bases and J by 4 bases, leaving 25 bases between them. CDR1 is SGHDN and CDR2 is FVKESK in the germline V gene. The CDR3 extends over 18 amino acids. CDR3 in DNA: TGTGCCAGCAGCCGTATGGGTATGGGGCGCCTGAAGGGAGAGACCCAGTACTTC. Its translation is CASSRMGMGRLKGETQYF.

A single count supports this clone. This sequence joins TRBV3-1 (or the pseudogene TRBV3-2) and TRBJ1-2, with TRBD1 matching over 7 bases. Germline-derived CDR1 and CDR2 are LGHDT and YNNKEL (reference sequence). The CDR3 is 14 amino acids. V gave up 0 bases and J gave up 8 bases; unmatched junction bases: 6. CDR3 protein: CASSQEDRESGYTF. In nucleotides, the CDR3 is TGTGCCAGCAGCCAAGAAGACAGGGAGAGCGGCTACACCTTC.

The chain joins TRBV5-5 to TRBJ1-2, with D perhaps matching TRBD1 (5 bases). The CDR3 is 14 residues long. CDR1 SGHKS and CDR2 YYEKEE come from the germline V gene (reference sequence). V was clipped by 5 bases and J by 4 bases, with 15 bases between them. CDR3 protein: CASRLTGGSYGYTF. The CDR3 nucleotides read TGTGCCAGCAGATTGACGGGGGGGAGCTATGGCTACACCTTC.

This chain joins TRBV12-5 and TRBJ1-2, with TRBD1 identical over 7 bases. J lost 8 bases, V lost 5 bases, and 17 bases had no gene match. This CDR3 has 16 residues. The V gene's germline CDR1 is LGHNT and CDR2 FRNRAP. The DNA of the CDR3 is TGTGCTAGTGGTCGAACGACAGGGCCCGGGCCGGGGGGCTACACCTTC. Translation gives CASGRTTGPGPGGYTF.

This rearrangement joins TRBV15 to TRBJ2-7; a possible D gene is TRBD1 (7 bases). This CDR3 is 17 amino acids long. Trimming removed 2 bases from V and 4 bases from J, with 21 bases in between. Germline V gene sequence: CDR1 LNHNV, CDR2 YYDKDF (reference sequence). In DNA, the CDR3 is TGTGCCACCAGCAGAACTCCAGGGGGGCAGGCCTTTTACGAGCAGTACTTC. This translates into CATSRTPGGQAFYEQYF.

The CDR3: CASSWRTGTQHF. The CDR3 DNA follows: TGTGCCAGCAGTTGGCGGACAGGGACACAGCATTTT. The genes are TRBV28 and TRBJ1-5; 8 nucleotides align to TRBD1. The CDR3 spans 12 residues. Germline loops: CDR1 MDHEN, CDR2 SYDVKM. The ends lost 4 bases at V and 13 bases at J; junction bases unmatched: 6.

The genes are TRBV7-2 and TRBJ2-1, with D perhaps matching TRBD1 (6 bases). Germline V CDR1 and CDR2: SGHTA, FQGNSA. V shed 6 bases and J shed 5 bases, with 20 bases lying between them. This CDR3 is 16 amino acids long. The CDR3 bases are TGTGCCAGCAGGCGTCAGGGGCTACTTGTGGACAATGAGCAGTTCTTC. Encoded protein: CASRRQGLLVDNEQFF.

J is TRBJ2-7 and V is TRBV18; 7 nucleotides match TRBD1. CDR3 size: 15 residues. Germline lookup yields CDR1 KGHSH and CDR2 LQKENI. J lost 4 bases, V lost 3 bases, and 9 bases had no gene match. The CDR3, as DNA: TGTGCCAGCTCACCTAAATCTGGGACAGCTTACGAGCAGTACTTC. It codes for CASSPKSGTAYEQYF.

The CDR3 DNA reads as TGTGCCAGCAGCACGGGACTAGCGGGCTACGAGCAGTACTTC. Its translation: CASSTGLAGYEQYF. The rearrangement joins TRBV28 to TRBJ2-7; 12 bases fit TRBD2. Germline trimming cut 6 bases from V and 3 bases from J; bases unmatched to any gene: 3. Germline V lookup: CDR1 MDHEN, CDR2 SYDVKM. The CDR3 is made up of 14 amino acids.

The rearrangement joins TRBV5-1 to TRBJ2-5, with TRBD2 as a possible D gene (6 bases). Germline V gene data show CDR1 as SGHRS and CDR2 as YFSETQ. This CDR3 comprises 14 residues. Trimming pared 7 bases from V and 1 base from J, leaving 14 bases between. The CDR3, as DNA: TGCGCCAGCGACAAAACCGGGAGCCAAGAGACCCAGTACTTC. Translated: CASDKTGSQETQYF.

The rearrangement links TRBV5-1 to TRBJ1-1, with a possible D match to TRBD1 (5 bases). V was cut by 3 bases and J by 5 bases, with 20 bases left in between. The CDR3 totals 16 residues. Germline values: CDR1 SGHRS, CDR2 YFSETQ. The CDR3 region has the DNA TGCGCCAGCAGCTGGACCGGAGGTTTAGGGGAAACTGAAGCTTTCTTT. It specifies CASSWTGGLGETEAFF.

This clone was picked up one time. The chain carries TRBV5-1 and TRBJ2-5; weak D call: TRBD1 (5 bases). The ends were cut back, 6 bases at V and 2 bases at J, with 11 bases in the middle. CDR3 length: 13 amino acids. Germline V gene data show CDR1 as SGHRS and CDR2 as YFSETQ. This CDR3 is CASTYQGQETQYF. CDR3 nucleotides: TGCGCCAGCACCTACCAGGGACAAGAGACCCAGTACTTC.

J is TRBJ1-4 and V is TRBV15; D is perhaps TRBD1 (5 bases). Trimming left V 3 bases short and J 3 bases short, with 11 bases between. Germline V gene lookup returns CDR1 LNHNV and CDR2 YYDKDF (reference sequence). There are 15 residues in the CDR3. CDR3 nucleotides: TGTGCCACCAGCAGGGGACGGGATCCTAATGAAAAACTGTTTTTT. Translating gives CATSRGRDPNEKLFF.

The chain joins TRBV5-5 to TRBJ1-5; 9 bases line up with TRBD1. The CDR3 contains 15 residues. Germline CDR1 is SGHKS and CDR2 is YYEKEE (reference sequence). Germline trimming cut 0 bases from V and 9 bases from J; bases unmatched to any gene: 7. The CDR3 loop reads CASSLDWTGDPPQHF. The CDR3 DNA is TGTGCCAGCAGCTTGGATTGGACAGGGGATCCGCCCCAGCATTTT.

J is TRBJ2-1 and V is TRBV3-1 (or the pseudogene TRBV3-2); possibly TRBD2 for D (5 bases). The CDR3 spans 11 residues. Per germline, CDR1 LGHDT and CDR2 YNNKEL (reference sequence). Trimming stripped 6 bases from V and 6 bases from J, with 6 bases between. CDR3 in amino acids: CASRRGNEQFF. Here the CDR3 DNA reads TGTGCCAGCAGACGGGGCAATGAGCAGTTCTTC.

This chain links TRBV4-3 with TRBJ1-6; D unresolved. The V gene lost 4 bases and the J gene lost 6 bases, with 10 bases spanning the gap. CDR3 length equals 14 residues. Per germline, CDR1 LGHNA and CDR2 YSLEER. The CDR3 loop is CASSPDPANSPLHF. CDR3 DNA: TGCGCCAGCAGCCCAGACCCGGCTAATTCACCCCTCCACTTT.

This chain connects TRBV7-2 to TRBJ2-2; possible D gene TRBD1, 5 bases. CDR1 SGHTA and CDR2 FQGNSA come from the germline V gene. Trimming removed 5 bases at V and 4 bases at J, with 11 bases between. The CDR3 length is 14 residues. The CDR3 sequence: CASSARQFTGELFF. CDR3 in DNA: TGTGCCAGCAGCGCGCGACAGTTCACCGGGGAGCTGTTTTTT.

This clone has only a few counts. The chain links TRBV30 to TRBJ1-1; D remains ambiguous. The CDR3 totals 12 residues. Germline V gives CDR1 GTSNPN, CDR2 SVGIG (reference sequence). V gave up 0 bases and J gave up 8 bases, with 10 bases separating them. The CDR3, as DNA: TGTGCCTGGAGTGTAGTCAACAACGAAGCTTTCTTT. Its translation is CAWSVVNNEAFF.

About this clone: At the DNA level, this CDR3 is encoded by other sequences in the same sample as well. V is TRBV6-4 and J is TRBJ2-3, with a possible D match to TRBD2 (5 bases). Germline V gene lookup returns CDR1 MRHNA and CDR2 SNTAGT. The CDR3 covers 14 residues. The V end lost 8 bases, the J end lost 1 base, and 13 bases lay between the germline ends. For the CDR3, the DNA is TGTGCCAGCTCCCGGGGTGAAGGCACAGATACGCAGTATTTT. Its protein is CASSRGEGTDTQYF.